This TCR beta chain is drawn from a study of graft-versus-host responses after intestinal transplantation. Whole-study context: Grafts were multivisceral, liver-intestinal, or isolated intestinal. Every transplant recipient was induced with anti-thymocyte globulin, then maintained on tacrolimus and steroids for two to three years. Study-level findings and limits: Allografts of patients with graft-donor T cell macrochimerism showed high graft-versus-host to host-versus-graft clone ratios. Recipient marrow harbored GvH clones, some of which surfaced first in ileum or blood.

Concerning this clone itself: Its specificity is unknown.

Graft tissue was processed to release intraepithelial and lamina propria lymphocytes. The repertoire was sequenced with immunoSEQ multiplex PCR; TCRdb's copy has only in-frame clones and lacks some. The profile shows some 15,000 clones, over 70% of them singletons. This TCR was recovered from a human patient who received an intestinal transplant, so some T cells may come from the graft donor. Here the sequenced sample was ileum tissue, taken 14 days after transplant.

The CDR3 DNA sequence: TGTGCCAGCAGAGGGGACAGGGGGCAAGAGACCCAGTACTTC. It codes for CASRGDRGQETQYF. V usage is TRBV2 and J usage is TRBJ2-5, with 11 bases identical to TRBD1. The V and J ends lost 6 bases and 2 bases, in that order; junction bases with no gene match: 2. CDR3 length: 14 residues. Germline CDR1 is SNHLY and CDR2 is FYNNEI.